This T cell receptor beta chain derives from a study of blood T cell repertoires in COVID-19. In the study overall: The United States, Italy and Spain provided the acute and convalescent COVID-19 samples.

Germline V gives CDR1 LNHDA, CDR2 SQIVND (reference sequence). The CDR3 runs 13 residues. Trimming shortened V by 3 bases and J by 1 base, and 6 bases separated the two germline ends. The study recruited people aged roughly 18 to 100 years across about 25 US areas. Cohort allocation depended upon clinical history that participants reported. Authors' analysis steps: Amplification with reference gene primers provided the estimates of nucleated cell counts. Clones were read by immunoSEQ multiplex PCR, and TCRdb kept only the in-frame ones, dropping some. V and J calls and clone size come straight from that table; D and trimming were deduced from the DNA. The sample lists 300,000 or so clones, 75% to 95% seen once, with 0.95% to 1.3% in the top ten.

This TCR came from a woman in her thirties who had recovered from COVID-19. The sequencing sample was made of PBMCs or T cells enriched from blood (not recorded which). The V gene is TRBV19, the J gene TRBJ2-5; the D is unclear. The CDR3 protein is CASSISFQETQYF. The CDR3, as DNA: TGTGCCAGTAGTATTAGTTTCCAAGAGACCCAGTACTTC.